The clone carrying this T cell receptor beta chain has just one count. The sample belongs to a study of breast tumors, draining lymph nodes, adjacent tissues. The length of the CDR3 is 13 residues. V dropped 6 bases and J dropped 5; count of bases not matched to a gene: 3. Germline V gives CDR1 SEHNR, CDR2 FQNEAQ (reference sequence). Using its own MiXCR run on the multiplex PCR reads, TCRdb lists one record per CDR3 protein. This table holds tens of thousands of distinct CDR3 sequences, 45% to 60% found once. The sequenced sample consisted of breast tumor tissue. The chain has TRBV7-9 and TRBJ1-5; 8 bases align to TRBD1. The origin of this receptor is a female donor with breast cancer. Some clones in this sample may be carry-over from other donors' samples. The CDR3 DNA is TGTGCCAGCAGTTCGACAGGGGATCAGCCCCAGCATTTT. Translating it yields CASSSTGDQPQHF.